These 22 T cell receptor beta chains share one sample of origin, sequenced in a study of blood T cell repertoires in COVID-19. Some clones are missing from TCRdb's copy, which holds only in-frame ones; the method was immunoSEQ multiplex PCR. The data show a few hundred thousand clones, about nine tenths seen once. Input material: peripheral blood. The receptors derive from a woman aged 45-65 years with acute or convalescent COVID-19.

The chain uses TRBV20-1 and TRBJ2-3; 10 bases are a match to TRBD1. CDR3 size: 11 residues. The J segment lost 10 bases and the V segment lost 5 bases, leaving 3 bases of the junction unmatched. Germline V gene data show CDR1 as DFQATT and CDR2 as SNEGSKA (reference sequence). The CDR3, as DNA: TGCAGTGCTGACAGGGGGCGTGCGCAGTATTTT. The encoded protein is CSADRGRAQYF.

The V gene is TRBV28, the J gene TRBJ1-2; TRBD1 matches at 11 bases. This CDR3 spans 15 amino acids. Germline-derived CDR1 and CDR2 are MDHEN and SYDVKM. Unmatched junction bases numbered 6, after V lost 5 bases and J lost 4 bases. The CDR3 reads CASSPRTGGPYGYTF. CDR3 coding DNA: TGTGCCAGCAGTCCCAGGACAGGGGGCCCCTATGGCTACACCTTC.

The DNA for the CDR3 is TGTGCCTGGAGTGGGGAGACGGGTAATGAAAAACTGTTTTTT. It is translated as CAWSGETGNEKLFF. J is TRBJ1-4 and V is TRBV30, with D uncertain. The ends were cut back, 1 base at V and 4 bases at J, with 10 bases in the middle. This CDR3 is built from 14 residues. CDR1 is GTSNPN and CDR2 is SVGIG in the germline V gene (reference sequence).

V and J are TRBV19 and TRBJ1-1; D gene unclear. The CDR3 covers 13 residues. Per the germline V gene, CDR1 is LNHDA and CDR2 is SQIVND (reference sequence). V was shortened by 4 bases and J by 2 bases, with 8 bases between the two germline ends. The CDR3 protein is CASSTTTNTEAFF. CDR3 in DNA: TGTGCCAGTAGTACGACAACTAACACTGAAGCTTTCTTT.

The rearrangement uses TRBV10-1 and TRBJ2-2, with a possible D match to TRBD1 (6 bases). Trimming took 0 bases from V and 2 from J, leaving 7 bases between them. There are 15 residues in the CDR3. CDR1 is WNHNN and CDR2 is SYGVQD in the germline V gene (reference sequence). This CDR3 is CASSESQGNTGELFF. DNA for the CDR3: TGCGCCAGCAGTGAGTCACAGGGTAACACCGGGGAGCTGTTTTTT.

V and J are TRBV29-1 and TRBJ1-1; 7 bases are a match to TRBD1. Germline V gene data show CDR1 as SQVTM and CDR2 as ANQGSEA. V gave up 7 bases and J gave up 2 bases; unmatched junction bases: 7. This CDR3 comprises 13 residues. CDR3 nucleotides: TGCAGCGGTGTGACAGGGTTCAACACTGAAGCTTTCTTT. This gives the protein CSGVTGFNTEAFF.

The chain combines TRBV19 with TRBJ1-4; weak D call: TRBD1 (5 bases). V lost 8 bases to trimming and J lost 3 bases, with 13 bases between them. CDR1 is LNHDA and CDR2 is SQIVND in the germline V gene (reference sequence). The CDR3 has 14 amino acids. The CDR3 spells CASSRGVANEKLFF. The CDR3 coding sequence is TGTGCCAGTTCCCGGGGGGTAGCTAATGAAAAACTGTTTTTT.

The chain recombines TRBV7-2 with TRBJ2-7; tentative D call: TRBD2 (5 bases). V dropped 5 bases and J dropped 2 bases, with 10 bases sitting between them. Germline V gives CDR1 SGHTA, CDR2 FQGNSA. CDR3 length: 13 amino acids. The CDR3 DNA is TGTGCCAGCAGCCCTCGAGCGGCCTACGAGCAGTACTTC. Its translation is CASSPRAAYEQYF.

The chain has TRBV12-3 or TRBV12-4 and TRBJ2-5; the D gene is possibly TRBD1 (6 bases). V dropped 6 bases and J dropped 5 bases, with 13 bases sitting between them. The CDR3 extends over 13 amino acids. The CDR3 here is CASRSTGSETQYF. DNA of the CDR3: TGTGCCAGCAGGAGTACAGGGTCCGAGACCCAGTACTTC.

For the CDR3, the DNA is TGTGCCAGTAGCACAGGGGCTAATGAAAAACTGTTTTTT. Its protein is CASSTGANEKLFF. The chain employs TRBV19 and TRBJ1-4; 7 nucleotides agree with TRBD1. Trimming cost V 6 bases and J 3 bases; bases outside gene matches: 1. The CDR3 contains 13 residues. Per germline, CDR1 LNHDA and CDR2 SQIVND (reference sequence).

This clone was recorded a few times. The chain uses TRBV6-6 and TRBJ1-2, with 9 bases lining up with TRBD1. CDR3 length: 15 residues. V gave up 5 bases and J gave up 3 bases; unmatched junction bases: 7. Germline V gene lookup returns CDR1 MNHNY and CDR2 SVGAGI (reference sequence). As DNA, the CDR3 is TGTGCCAGCAGTAACCCACAGGGGGCGGACTATGGCTACACCTTC. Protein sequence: CASSNPQGADYGYTF.

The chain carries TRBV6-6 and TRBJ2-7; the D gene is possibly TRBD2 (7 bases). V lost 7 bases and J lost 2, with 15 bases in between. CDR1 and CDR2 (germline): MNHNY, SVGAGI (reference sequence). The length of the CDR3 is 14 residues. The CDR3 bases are TGTGCCAGCATGGGGGGCGGGAGCGCCTACGAGCAGTACTTC. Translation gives CASMGGGSAYEQYF.

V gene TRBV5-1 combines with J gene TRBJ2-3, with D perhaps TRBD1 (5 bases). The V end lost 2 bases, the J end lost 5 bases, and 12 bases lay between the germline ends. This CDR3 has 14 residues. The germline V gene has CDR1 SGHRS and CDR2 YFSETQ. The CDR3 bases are TGCGCCAGCAGCTTAGACAGTAGAGGAGATACGCAGTATTTT. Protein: CASSLDSRGDTQYF.

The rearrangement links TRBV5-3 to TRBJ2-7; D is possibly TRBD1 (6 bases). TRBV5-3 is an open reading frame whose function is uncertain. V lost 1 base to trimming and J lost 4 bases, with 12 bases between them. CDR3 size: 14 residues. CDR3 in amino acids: CARSLTAGAYEQYF. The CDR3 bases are TGTGCCAGAAGCTTGACGGCAGGGGCATACGAGCAGTACTTC.

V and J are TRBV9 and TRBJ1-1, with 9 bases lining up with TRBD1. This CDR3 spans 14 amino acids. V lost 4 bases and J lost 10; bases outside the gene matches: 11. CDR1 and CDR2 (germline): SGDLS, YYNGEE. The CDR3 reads CASSPEGTGSSAFF. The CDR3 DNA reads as TGTGCCAGCAGCCCCGAGGGGACAGGGTCATCAGCTTTCTTT.

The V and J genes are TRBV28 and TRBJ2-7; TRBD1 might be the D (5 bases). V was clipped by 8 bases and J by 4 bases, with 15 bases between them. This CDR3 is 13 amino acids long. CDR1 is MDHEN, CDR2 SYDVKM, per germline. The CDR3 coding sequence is TGTGCCAGCTCCAGGGCGCTTTCGTACGAGCAGTACTTC. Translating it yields CASSRALSYEQYF.

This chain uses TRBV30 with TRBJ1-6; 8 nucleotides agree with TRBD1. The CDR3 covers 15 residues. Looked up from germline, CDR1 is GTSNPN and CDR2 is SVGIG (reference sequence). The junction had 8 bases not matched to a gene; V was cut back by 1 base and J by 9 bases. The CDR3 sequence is CAWSANRGLSSPLHF. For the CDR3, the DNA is TGTGCCTGGAGTGCTAACAGGGGGTTGAGTTCACCCCTCCACTTT.

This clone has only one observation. This CDR3 reads CASSLRQKNTF. As DNA, the CDR3 is TGTGCCAGCAGCTTGCGTCAGAAGAACACCTTC. The chain joins TRBV5-5 to TRBJ1-2; D is unresolved. V was shortened by 1 base and J by 12 bases, with 10 bases between the two germline ends. This CDR3 comprises 11 residues. The germline gives CDR1 SGHKS, CDR2 YYEKEE (reference sequence).

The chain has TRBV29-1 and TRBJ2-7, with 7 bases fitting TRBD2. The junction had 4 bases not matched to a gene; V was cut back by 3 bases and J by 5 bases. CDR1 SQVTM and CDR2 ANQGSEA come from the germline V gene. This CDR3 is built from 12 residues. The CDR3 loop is CSVERGGDEQYF. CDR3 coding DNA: TGCAGCGTTGAGAGGGGAGGGGACGAGCAGTACTTC.

CDR3 region: CASSLTQGATDEQYF. CDR3 DNA: TGTGCCAGCAGCCTTACACAGGGGGCTACCGACGAGCAGTACTTC. The chain employs TRBV3-1 (or the pseudogene TRBV3-2) and TRBJ2-7; 9 bases map to TRBD1. This CDR3 comprises 15 residues. Germline assignment: CDR1 LGHDT and CDR2 YNNKEL (reference sequence). Germline trimming cut 4 bases from V and 5 bases from J; bases unmatched to any gene: 9.

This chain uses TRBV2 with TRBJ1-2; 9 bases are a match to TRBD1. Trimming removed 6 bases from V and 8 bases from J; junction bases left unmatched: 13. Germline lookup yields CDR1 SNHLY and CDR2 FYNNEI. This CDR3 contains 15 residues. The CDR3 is CASSPPSDRGNGYTF. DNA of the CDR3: TGTGCCAGCAGCCCACCCTCCGACAGGGGGAACGGCTACACCTTC.

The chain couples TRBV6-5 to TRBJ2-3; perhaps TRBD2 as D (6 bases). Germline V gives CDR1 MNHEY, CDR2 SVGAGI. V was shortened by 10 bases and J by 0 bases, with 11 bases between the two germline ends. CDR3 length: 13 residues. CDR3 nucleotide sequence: TGTGCCACCGTCAGCGGGAGCACAGATACGCAGTATTTT. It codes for CATVSGSTDTQYF.